The 31 T cell receptor beta chains listed next were all sequenced from one sample in a study of CD4 T cells in relation to SARS-CoV-2 and coronaviruses. Sequencing was performed with immunoSEQ multiplex PCR; in TCRdb, only in-frame clones are kept and a portion is missing. Among 65,000 or so clones listed, 75% to 90% were seen once. Unexposed donor CD4+ T cells date from about 2011-2019, before the COVID-19 pandemic. Sequenced sample: memory CD4+ T cells from PBMCs. The receptor source for this set is a human donor in good health.

The chain is built from TRBV6-5 and TRBJ1-1; 10 positions agree with TRBD1. The germline V gene encodes CDR1 MNHEY and CDR2 SVGAGI. J lost 8 bases, V lost 7 bases, and 13 bases had no gene match. The CDR3 contains 15 residues. Here the CDR3 reads CASKIPGTGEGEAFF. CDR3 in DNA: TGTGCCAGCAAAATTCCCGGGACAGGGGAAGGAGAAGCTTTCTTT.

The chain uses TRBV2 and TRBJ1-2, with 7 bases lining up with TRBD1. This CDR3 is built from 15 residues. The junction had 10 bases not matched to a gene; V was cut back by 5 bases and J by 4 bases. CDR1 SNHLY and CDR2 FYNNEI come from the germline V gene. The chain's CDR3 is CASSNRSNRGYGYTF. CDR3 in DNA: TGTGCCAGCAGTAATCGGAGTAACAGGGGCTATGGCTACACCTTC.

This chain uses TRBV18 with TRBJ1-1; no firm D call. Trimming pared 3 bases from V and 2 bases from J, leaving 10 bases between. This CDR3 spans 14 amino acids. Germline V gene sequence: CDR1 KGHSH, CDR2 LQKENI. The CDR3 bases are TGTGCCAGCTCACCCTTAGCCGGTAACACTGAAGCTTTCTTT. This codes for CASSPLAGNTEAFF.

This sequence joins TRBV29-1 and TRBJ2-1, with 11 positions matching TRBD1. The CDR3 covers 18 residues. The V gene's germline CDR1 is SQVTM and CDR2 ANQGSEA. V lost 5 bases to trimming and J lost 7 bases; unmatched junction nucleotides: 19. CDR3 in DNA: TGCAGCGTTTCTCGGGGGGGACAGGGGGAGGGCGGGGTAAATGAGCAGTTCTTC. The encoded protein is CSVSRGGQGEGGVNEQFF.

V gene TRBV30 combines with J gene TRBJ2-1; D perhaps matches TRBD2 (5 bases). The V and J ends lost 3 bases and 0 bases respectively, with 15 bases between them. Germline loops: CDR1 GTSNPN, CDR2 SVGIG (reference sequence). The CDR3 runs to 16 residues. The CDR3: CAWSGDYASSYNEQFF. In DNA, the CDR3 is TGTGCCTGGAGCGGAGACTACGCTAGCTCCTACAATGAGCAGTTCTTC.

V usage is TRBV7-2 and J usage is TRBJ2-5; 12 nucleotides align to TRBD2. With V trimmed by 6 bases and J by 5 bases, 7 bases remained unmatched. This CDR3 contains 15 residues. Germline V gene lookup returns CDR1 SGHTA and CDR2 FQGNSA. CDR3 sequence: CASRARLAGVETQYF. The CDR3 nucleotides are TGTGCCAGCAGGGCCCGACTAGCGGGGGTGGAGACCCAGTACTTC.

V and J are TRBV5-4 and TRBJ2-7, with D possibly TRBD1 on 6 matching bases. Germline values: CDR1 SGHNT, CDR2 YYREEE (reference sequence). The CDR3 extends over 16 amino acids. Trimming removed 0 bases from V and 1 base from J, with 14 bases in between. The CDR3 bases are TGTGCCAGCAGCTTGGCCCAAATCAGGGGATCCTACGAGCAGTACTTC. It codes for CASSLAQIRGSYEQYF.

The V and J genes are TRBV9 and TRBJ1-2, with D maybe TRBD1 (5 bases). The CDR3 length is 14 residues. In germline, CDR1 is SGDLS, CDR2 YYNGEE. With 0 bases removed from V and 8 bases from J, the gap between germline ends came to 14 bases. CDR3 nucleotides: TGTGCCAGCAGCGTAGAACCGGGGGAGGGGGGCTACACCTTC. This codes for CASSVEPGEGGYTF.

The chain uses TRBV30 and TRBJ2-7, with 10 bases lining up with TRBD1. Germline V gene sequence: CDR1 GTSNPN, CDR2 SVGIG (reference sequence). V lost 5 bases, J lost 9 bases, and 13 bases stayed unmatched. The CDR3 covers 14 residues. The CDR3 loop is CAWGWDRGRGGQYF. The CDR3 DNA reads as TGTGCCTGGGGTTGGGACAGGGGTCGCGGGGGGCAGTACTTC.

The chain combines TRBV10-3 with TRBJ2-1; 8 bases agree with TRBD1. The trim removed 5 bases at V and 3 bases at J, leaving 9 bases unmatched. The CDR3 is made up of 16 amino acids. Germline CDR1 reads ENHRY; CDR2 reads SYGVKD. In nucleotides, the CDR3 is TGTGCCATCAGTTTTCCTGGCGGGACAGGCTACAATGAGCAGTTCTTC. Protein: CAISFPGGTGYNEQFF.

This chain uses TRBV19 with TRBJ1-6; 9 bases fit TRBD1. This CDR3 has 18 amino acids. Germline V gene lookup returns CDR1 LNHDA and CDR2 SQIVND (reference sequence). Losses at the gene ends were 5 bases for V and 6 bases for J; bases not matched to a gene: 14. The CDR3 here is CASSPYSGTGPPNSPLHF. In DNA, the CDR3 is TGTGCCAGTAGTCCATATTCCGGGACAGGGCCGCCTAATTCACCCCTCCACTTT. The whole variable domain, filled in from reference TRBV19 and TRBJ1-6, reads DGGITQSPKYLFRKEGQNVTLSCEQNLNHDAMYWYRQDPGQGLRLIYYSQIVNDFQKGDIAEGYSVSREKKESFPLTVTSAQKNPTAFYLCASSPYSGTGPPNSPLHFGNGTRLTVT.

The chain employs TRBV5-1 and TRBJ2-5; 7 bases line up with TRBD1. The CDR3 is 14 amino acids. Germline V gives CDR1 SGHRS, CDR2 YFSETQ. The V segment lost 7 bases and the J segment 1 base; nucleotides outside the gene matches: 7. The CDR3 coding sequence is TGCGCCAGCGGATCGGGACAGACCCAAGAGACCCAGTACTTC. It encodes CASGSGQTQETQYF.

The chain has TRBV10-3 and TRBJ2-3; 7 bases are shared with TRBD1. The J segment lost 4 bases and the V segment lost 3 bases, leaving 4 bases of the junction unmatched. This CDR3 has 14 amino acids. Looked up from germline, CDR1 is ENHRY and CDR2 is SYGVKD. CDR3 DNA: TGTGCCATCAGTGACAGGCAGGGGGCAGATACGCAGTATTTT. Its protein is CAISDRQGADTQYF.

This chain links TRBV6-4 with TRBJ1-4; D is ambiguous. CDR3 length: 15 amino acids. V dropped 7 bases and J dropped 8 bases, with 20 bases sitting between them. Germline V gene sequence: CDR1 MRHNA, CDR2 SNTAGT. The CDR3 DNA reads TGTGCCAGCACCCTGAATGGGCAGCCCGGGGAAAAACTGTTTTTT. This codes for CASTLNGQPGEKLFF.

CDR3 bases: TGCGCCAGCAGCTTGGGACAGGGGATTGCTGGAAACACCATATATTTT. This sequence encodes CASSLGQGIAGNTIYF. The chain joins TRBV5-1 to TRBJ1-3, with 8 bases matching TRBD1. The length of the CDR3 is 16 residues. V gave up 0 bases and J gave up 2 bases; unmatched junction bases: 4. Germline lookup yields CDR1 SGHRS and CDR2 YFSETQ.

The V call is TRBV7-3, the J call TRBJ2-1, with D perhaps matching TRBD2 (6 bases). The CDR3 loop spans 14 amino acids. V was pared by 5 bases and J by 4 bases, with 12 bases between. From germline, CDR1 is SGHTA and CDR2 FQGTGA. The CDR3 spells CASSPGTPYNEQFF. CDR3 in DNA: TGTGCCAGCAGCCCGGGGACTCCATACAATGAGCAGTTCTTC. Filled out from reference TRBV7-3 and TRBJ2-1, the complete variable domain reads GAGVSQTPSNKVTEKGKYVELRCDPISGHTALYWYRQSLGQGPEFLIYFQGTGAADDSGLPNDRFFAVRPEGSVSTLKIQRTERGDSAVYLCASSPGTPYNEQFFGPGTRLTVL.

This chain connects TRBV6-1 to TRBJ1-5, with unresolved D. CDR1 and CDR2 (germline): MNHNS, SASEGT. Trimming removed 1 base from V and 6 bases from J, with 10 bases in between. The CDR3 contains 14 residues. The CDR3, as DNA: TGTGCCAGCAGTGAAGGGAACGAAAGTCAGCCCCAGCATTTT. Protein sequence: CASSEGNESQPQHF.

There are a few counts of this clone. J is TRBJ2-5 and V is TRBV7-9; tentatively, D is TRBD1 (8 bases). The length of the CDR3 is 16 residues. Germline CDR1 is SEHNR and CDR2 is FQNEAQ (reference sequence). V lost 5 bases and J lost 0, with 16 bases in between. The CDR3 spells CASSGRGQEYQETQYF. DNA for the CDR3: TGTGCCAGCAGCGGGAGGGGACAGGAATACCAAGAGACCCAGTACTTC.

The chain links TRBV6-5 to TRBJ1-3; D unclear. Trimming removed 2 bases from V and 1 base from J, with 6 bases in between. CDR1 is MNHEY, CDR2 SVGAGI, per germline. This CDR3 has 14 amino acids. The CDR3 nucleotides read TGTGCCAGCAGTTACCAGTTTTCTGGAAACACCATATATTTT. Residues: CASSYQFSGNTIYF.

This clone was counted between two and nine times. The chain is built from TRBV3-1 (or the pseudogene TRBV3-2) and TRBJ1-2; perhaps TRBD1 as D (5 bases). There are 15 residues in the CDR3. Deletions cut 0 bases from V and 8 bases from J, with 16 bases between. Germline V gene lookup returns CDR1 LGHDT and CDR2 YNNKEL (reference sequence). In nucleotides, the CDR3 is TGTGCCAGCAGCCAAGAGCAGGGCAGCCTCCCGGGCTACACCTTC. It is translated as CASSQEQGSLPGYTF.

J is TRBJ2-3 and V is TRBV7-3, with 9 nucleotides matching TRBD2. Germline loops: CDR1 SGHTA, CDR2 FQGTGA. There are 17 residues in the CDR3. V dropped 3 bases and J dropped 1; count of bases not matched to a gene: 8. In nucleotides, the CDR3 is TGTGCCAGCAGCTTGGGGCTAGCGGGAACACGCACAGATACGCAGTATTTT. Translation: CASSLGLAGTRTDTQYF.

The chain is built from TRBV7-9 and TRBJ1-2; a weak D match, TRBD1 (5 bases). The germline V gene encodes CDR1 SEHNR and CDR2 FQNEAQ (reference sequence). CDR3 size: 13 residues. The V end lost 2 bases, the J end lost 7 bases, and 11 bases lay between the germline ends. DNA for the CDR3: TGTGCCAGCAGCTTAACACGCGGGGGTGGCTACACCTTC. This sequence encodes CASSLTRGGGYTF.

The chain couples TRBV5-6 to TRBJ2-7, with a tentative D call TRBD1 (6 bases). Trimming removed 0 bases at V and 3 bases at J, with 16 bases between. Germline assignment: CDR1 SGHDT and CDR2 YYEEEE. The CDR3 is made up of 16 amino acids. The CDR3 bases are TGTGCCAGCAGCTTGGTGGGGACAAGGGCCAACTACGAGCAGTACTTC. Translated, it gives CASSLVGTRANYEQYF. The full variable domain, with the rest looked up from reference TRBV5-6 and TRBJ2-7, is DAGVTQSPTHLIKTRGQQVTLRCSPKSGHDTVSWYQQALGQGPQFIFQYYEEEERQRGNFPDRFSGHQFPNYSSELNVNALLLGDSALYLCASSLVGTRANYEQYFGPGTRLTVT.

The rearrangement uses TRBV7-3 and TRBJ2-1, with a weak D call TRBD2 (7 bases). Trimming cost V 5 bases and J 5 bases, with 19 bases left between them. CDR1 SGHTA and CDR2 FQGTGA come from the germline V gene. This CDR3 is built from 16 residues. This CDR3 reads CASSANLGGGDNEQFF. In DNA, the CDR3 is TGTGCCAGCAGCGCCAACCTGGGGGGGGGCGACAATGAGCAGTTCTTC.

The rearrangement uses TRBV13 and TRBJ2-3; a possible D gene is TRBD2 (6 bases). The CDR3 length is 16 residues. Germline V CDR1 and CDR2: PRHDT, FYEKMQ (reference sequence). V lost 4 bases, J lost 3 bases, and 17 bases lay in between. CDR3 nucleotides: TGTGCCAGCAGCTCCGTGGGGGGTGGGAGAACAGATACGCAGTATTTT. Translating it yields CASSSVGGGRTDTQYF.

This rearrangement joins TRBV7-3 to TRBJ2-3, with 14 bases aligning to TRBD2. Germline V gene sequence: CDR1 SGHTA, CDR2 FQGTGA. The J segment lost 4 bases and the V segment lost 5 bases, leaving 2 bases of the junction unmatched. The length of the CDR3 is 15 residues. The CDR3 region has the DNA TGTGCCAGCAGCACGACTAGCGGGAGGGCAGATACGCAGTATTTT. Residues: CASSTTSGRADTQYF.

The V call is TRBV6-5, the J call TRBJ2-7; 9 nucleotides align to TRBD2. J gave up 1 base and V 6 bases, and 7 bases lay outside the gene matches. The V gene's germline CDR1 is MNHEY and CDR2 SVGAGI. The length of the CDR3 is 15 residues. The CDR3 spells CASSSAGGGSYEQYF. The DNA of the CDR3 is TGTGCCAGCAGCTCGGCGGGGGGGGGTTCCTACGAGCAGTACTTC.

The CDR3 here is CASSLFTDTQYF. The CDR3 DNA sequence: TGTGCCAGCAGTCTATTCACAGATACGCAGTATTTT. This sequence joins TRBV6-5 and TRBJ2-3; no reliable D call. V shed 5 bases and J shed 2 bases, with 5 bases lying between them. The CDR3 is 12 residues long. CDR1 and CDR2 from the germline V gene are MNHEY and SVGAGI.

The chain uses TRBV24-1 and TRBJ2-7; TRBD2 matches 14 bases. Germline V gene sequence: CDR1 KGHDR, CDR2 SFDVKD. The V gene end was trimmed by 5 bases and the J gene end by 5 bases; junction bases not matched to a gene: 1. The CDR3 consists of 14 residues. CDR3 sequence: CATSGTSGRHEQYF. DNA for the CDR3: TGTGCCACCAGTGGGACTAGCGGGAGGCACGAGCAGTACTTC.

V usage is TRBV5-1 and J usage is TRBJ2-3; 16 bases align to TRBD2. Trimming at V came to 3 bases and at J to 4 bases, leaving 2 bases not matched to a gene. The CDR3 length is 16 residues. CDR1 and CDR2 (germline): SGHRS, YFSETQ. DNA of the CDR3: TGCGCCAGCAGCTCGGGACTAGCGGGAGGGTCAGATACGCAGTATTTT. Its translation: CASSSGLAGGSDTQYF.

The chain has TRBV27 and TRBJ2-1; 11 bases line up with TRBD1. The CDR3 length is 14 residues. Germline trimming cut 8 bases from V and 4 bases from J; bases unmatched to any gene: 4. In germline, CDR1 is MNHEY, CDR2 SMNVEV (reference sequence). CDR3 nucleotide sequence: TGTGCCAGCCGTGGGACAGGGGGTTACAATGAGCAGTTCTTC. This gives the protein CASRGTGGYNEQFF.